What follows are 20 T cell receptor beta chains derived from one specimen sequenced in a study of Graves' ophthalmopathy and Graves' hyperthyroidism (dated by TCRdb to 2016 to 2019). The sequencer listed for this sample is Illumina HiSeq 2000. TCR beta CDR3 regions were amplified from RNA transcripts for repertoire sequencing. A first-round RT-PCR used HTBI primers with the Qiagen OneStep RT-PCR kit, followed by a second-round multiplex PCR, size selection and purification. TCRdb trimmed the raw reads at Q25, called clones with MiXCR and kept productive beta chains. Each entry is one CDR3 protein sequence, shown with its most common DNA and genes. Present in this sample are fewer than 250,000 distinct CDR3 sequences, roughly 27% of which were seen just once. The ten largest make up approximately 9.6% of the sample. What was sequenced was peripheral blood. These receptors all stem from a man aged 50 or older with Graves' ophthalmopathy. Donor details come from another sample of the same person, matched by shared clones.

The table lists this clonotype with many counts. V is TRBV19 and J is TRBJ1-1, with TRBD1 as a possible D gene (5 bases). Trimming cost V 3 bases and J 3 bases, with 17 bases left between them. The germline V gene has CDR1 LNHDA and CDR2 SQIVND (reference sequence). The CDR3 is 16 amino acids. The CDR3 protein is CASSMTGTLLDTEAFF. The DNA for the CDR3 is TGTGCCAGTAGTATGACCGGGACTCTCCTGGACACTGAAGCTTTCTTT.

Ten or more counts support this clonotype. The rearrangement joins TRBV19 to TRBJ2-7; D not certain. The V gene lost 1 base and the J gene lost 3 bases, with 7 bases spanning the gap. CDR1 LNHDA and CDR2 SQIVND come from the germline V gene (reference sequence). The CDR3 runs to 13 residues. CDR3 bases: TGTGCCAGTAGTATAGGCGGCAACTACGAGCAGTACTTC. This translates into CASSIGGNYEQYF.

The chain joins TRBV27 to TRBJ1-2; 10 nucleotides agree with TRBD1. V shed 4 bases and J 8 bases; nucleotides not matched to a gene: 10. The germline V gene encodes CDR1 MNHEY and CDR2 SMNVEV (reference sequence). This CDR3 is built from 15 residues. CDR3 amino acids: CASSSPGTGADGYTF. In DNA form, the CDR3 reads TGTGCCAGCAGTTCCCCCGGGACAGGGGCGGACGGCTACACCTTC.

This clonotype showed up many times. This sequence joins TRBV11-2 and TRBJ2-5; the D gene could be TRBD1 or TRBD2 (6 bases each). The CDR3 contains 14 residues. Trimming took off 5 bases at V and 5 bases at J, with 15 bases between the two ends. CDR1 and CDR2 from the germline V gene are SGHAT and FQNNGV. The CDR3 DNA is TGTGCCAGCAGCGGAAACGGGGGCAGGGAGACCCAGTACTTC. Translating gives CASSGNGGRETQYF.

V gene TRBV30 combines with J gene TRBJ1-2, with D unresolved. Germline lookup yields CDR1 GTSNPN and CDR2 SVGIG (reference sequence). V lost 4 bases and J lost 7, with 13 bases in between. This CDR3 comprises 12 residues. The DNA for the CDR3 is TGTGCCTGGACCACCGCCGGGTTTGGCTACACCTTC. This gives the protein CAWTTAGFGYTF.

This clonotype has a handful of counts. The rearrangement joins TRBV12-3 or TRBV12-4 to TRBJ1-3; D is perhaps TRBD1 (6 bases). V shed 4 bases and J shed 0 bases, with 10 bases lying between them. CDR3 length: 15 amino acids. The CDR3 loop is CASSSGANSGNTIYF. The CDR3 DNA follows: TGTGCCAGCAGTTCGGGGGCGAACTCTGGAAACACCATATATTTT.

This clonotype occurred many times. The chain couples TRBV29-1 to TRBJ1-1; D remains ambiguous. V lost 6 bases to trimming and J lost 1 base, with 6 bases between them. Germline values: CDR1 SQVTM, CDR2 ANQGSEA. CDR3 size: 11 residues. CDR3 in DNA: TGCAGCGTCCCAGGGAACACTGAAGCTTTCTTT. Translating gives CSVPGNTEAFF.

This clonotype was picked up a small number of times. This chain connects TRBV7-2 to TRBJ1-5, with D uncertain. CDR1 and CDR2 from the germline V gene are SGHTA and FQGNSA. CDR3 size: 15 residues. The ends were cut back, 2 bases at V and 1 base at J, with 9 bases in the middle. In nucleotides, the CDR3 is TGTGCCAGCAGCTTAAGCGTCACGAGCAATCAGCCCCAGCATTTT. This encodes CASSLSVTSNQPQHF.

At least ten counts were recorded for this clonotype. The rearrangement joins TRBV11-2 to TRBJ2-7, with TRBD1 matching 10 bases. V dropped 5 bases and J dropped 5; count of bases not matched to a gene: 9. This CDR3 region has 15 residues. Per the germline V gene, CDR1 is SGHAT and CDR2 is FQNNGV. The DNA for the CDR3 is TGTGCCAGCAGCCCCTGGACAGGGGGGATCGACGAGCAGTACTTC. It encodes CASSPWTGGIDEQYF.

The J gene is TRBJ2-5, the V gene TRBV12-3 or TRBV12-4, with 8 bases fitting TRBD2. This CDR3 is built from 15 residues. Trimming took 3 bases from V and 2 from J; bases not matched to a gene: 5. The CDR3 sequence: CASSFRGGRQETQYF. As DNA, the CDR3 is TGTGCCAGCAGTTTTCGGGGGGGGCGACAAGAGACCCAGTACTTC.

CDR3 nucleotides: TGTGCCAGCAGTTACCAACAGGACTACGAGCAGTACTTC. This sequence encodes CASSYQQDYEQYF. V and J are TRBV6-5 and TRBJ2-7; D is perhaps TRBD1 (5 bases). Germline lookup yields CDR1 MNHEY and CDR2 SVGAGI. The CDR3 spans 13 residues. Trimming cost V 2 bases and J 3 bases, with 8 bases left between them.

This clonotype was counted at least ten times. The V gene is TRBV24-1, the J gene TRBJ1-2, with 11 bases that match TRBD1. The germline V gene encodes CDR1 KGHDR and CDR2 SFDVKD. The V segment lost 3 bases and the J segment 6 bases; nucleotides outside the gene matches: 14. There are 18 residues in the CDR3. The CDR3 loop reads CATSDEQSRDRGSHGYTF. CDR3 nucleotide sequence: TGTGCCACCAGTGATGAACAAAGTCGGGACAGGGGGTCCCATGGCTACACCTTC.

This clonotype was counted at least ten times. The chain is built from TRBV20-1 and TRBJ2-7; D unresolved. Germline CDR1 DFQATT, CDR2 SNEGSKA (reference sequence). The V gene lost 3 bases and the J gene lost 4 bases, with 7 bases spanning the gap. CDR3 length: 11 amino acids. Written as DNA, the CDR3 is TGCAGTGCTAGTGACACGTACGAGCAGTACTTC. Translating it yields CSASDTYEQYF.

This clonotype was detected many times. J is TRBJ2-2 and V is TRBV5-6; D not certain. V lost 2 bases, J lost 6 bases, and 8 bases lay in between. Germline V CDR1 and CDR2: SGHDT, YYEEEE. This CDR3 has 13 amino acids. CDR3 loop: CASSFASPGELFF. The CDR3 bases are TGTGCCAGCAGCTTCGCTTCACCCGGGGAGCTGTTTTTT.

This clonotype was counted at least ten times. The genes are TRBV19 and TRBJ1-1; D remains unclear. The V and J ends lost 6 bases and 2 bases respectively, with 4 bases between them. There are 11 residues in the CDR3. Looked up from germline, CDR1 is LNHDA and CDR2 is SQIVND (reference sequence). The CDR3 sequence is CASRTNTEAFF. The CDR3 DNA follows: TGTGCCAGTAGAACCAACACTGAAGCTTTCTTT.

This clonotype was seen ten or more times. The chain couples TRBV11-1 to TRBJ1-5, with D tentatively TRBD1 (5 bases). This CDR3 has 19 residues. Trimming cost V 1 base and J 1 base, with 20 bases left between them. Looked up from germline, CDR1 is SGHAT and CDR2 is FQDESV (reference sequence). CDR3 nucleotide sequence: TGTGCCAGCAGCTTAGAGGGGCCAGGGAGAGGTGGAAGCAATCAGCCCCAGCATTTT. It translates to CASSLEGPGRGGSNQPQHF.

At least ten counts were recorded for this clonotype. The genes are TRBV12-3 or TRBV12-4 and TRBJ2-6; no firm D call. With 0 bases removed from V and 4 bases from J, the gap between germline ends came to 4 bases. The CDR3 spans 14 residues. CDR3 protein: CASSLAPGANVLTF. The CDR3 nucleotides read TGTGCCAGCAGTTTAGCGCCAGGGGCCAACGTCCTGACTTTC.

This clonotype was detected ten times or more. The rearrangement joins TRBV14 to TRBJ1-3; D unresolved. The germline V gene encodes CDR1 SGHDN and CDR2 FVKESK. The CDR3 covers 12 residues. Trimming pared 6 bases from V and 1 base from J, leaving 4 bases between. DNA for the CDR3: TGTGCCAGCAGTTGGTCTGGAAACACCATATATTTT. Translated: CASSWSGNTIYF.

This clonotype was detected ten times or more. This sequence joins TRBV9 and TRBJ1-6; 7 bases agree with TRBD1. CDR3 length: 14 amino acids. J was trimmed by 10 bases and V by 0 bases; bases with no gene match: 4. Germline lookup yields CDR1 SGDLS and CDR2 YYNGEE. The CDR3 sequence is CASSVAQGNSPLHF. DNA for the CDR3: TGTGCCAGCAGCGTAGCACAGGGGAACTCACCCCTCCACTTT. Filled out from reference TRBV9 and TRBJ1-6, the complete variable domain reads DSGVTQTPKHLITATGQRVTLRCSPRSGDLSVYWYQQSLDQGLQFLIQYYNGEERAKGNILERFSAQQFPDLHSELNLSSLELGDSALYFCASSVAQGNSPLHFGNGTRLTVT.

This clonotype occurred a few times. The chain combines TRBV6-1 with TRBJ1-1; D is perhaps TRBD1 (6 bases). This CDR3 is built from 13 residues. The V gene lost 6 bases and the J gene lost 5 bases, with 13 bases spanning the gap. Germline V gives CDR1 MNHNS, CDR2 SASEGT. The CDR3 protein is CASRTDSHTEAFF. The CDR3 nucleotides read TGTGCCAGCAGAACGGACAGTCATACTGAAGCTTTCTTT.